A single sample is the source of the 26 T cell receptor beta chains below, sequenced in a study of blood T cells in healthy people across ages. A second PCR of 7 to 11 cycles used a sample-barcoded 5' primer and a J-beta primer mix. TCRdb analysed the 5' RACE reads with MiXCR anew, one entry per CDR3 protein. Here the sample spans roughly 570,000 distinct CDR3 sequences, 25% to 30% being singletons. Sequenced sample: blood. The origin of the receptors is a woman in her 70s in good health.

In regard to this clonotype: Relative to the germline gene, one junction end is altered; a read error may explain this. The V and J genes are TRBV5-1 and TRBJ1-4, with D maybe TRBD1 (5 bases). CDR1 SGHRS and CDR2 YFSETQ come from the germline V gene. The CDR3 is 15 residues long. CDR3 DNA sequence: TGCGCCAGCAGTAATTTGACAGCAACTAATGAAAAACCGTTTTTT. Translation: CASSNLTATNEKPFF. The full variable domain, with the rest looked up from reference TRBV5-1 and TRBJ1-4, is KAGVTQTPRYLIKTRGQQVTLSCSPISGHRSVSWYQQTPGQGLQFLFEYFSETQRNKGNFPGRFSGRQFSNSRSEMNVSTLELGDSALYLCASSNLTATNEKPFFGSGTQLSVL.

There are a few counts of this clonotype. The DNA of the CDR3 is TGCAGTGCTAGAGGACAACGGGGGGGCCAAGAGACCCAGTACTTC. This codes for CSARGQRGGQETQYF. V and J are TRBV20-1 and TRBJ2-5; 8 nucleotides line up with TRBD2. The trim removed 1 base at V and 1 base at J, leaving 5 bases unmatched. Germline-derived CDR1 and CDR2 are DFQATT and SNEGSKA (reference sequence). This CDR3 contains 15 residues.

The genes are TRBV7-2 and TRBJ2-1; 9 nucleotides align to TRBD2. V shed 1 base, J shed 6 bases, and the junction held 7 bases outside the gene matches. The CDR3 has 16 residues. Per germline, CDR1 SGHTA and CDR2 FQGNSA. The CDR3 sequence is CASSLGSLAGINEQFF. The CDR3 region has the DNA TGTGCCAGCAGCTTAGGTTCTCTAGCGGGGATCAATGAGCAGTTCTTC.

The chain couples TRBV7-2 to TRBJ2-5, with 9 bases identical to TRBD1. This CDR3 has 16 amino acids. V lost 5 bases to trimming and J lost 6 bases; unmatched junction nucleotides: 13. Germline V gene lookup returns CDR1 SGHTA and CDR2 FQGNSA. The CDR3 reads CASSRSGTGMEKTQYF. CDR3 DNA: TGTGCCAGCAGCCGAAGCGGGACAGGGATGGAAAAGACCCAGTACTTC.

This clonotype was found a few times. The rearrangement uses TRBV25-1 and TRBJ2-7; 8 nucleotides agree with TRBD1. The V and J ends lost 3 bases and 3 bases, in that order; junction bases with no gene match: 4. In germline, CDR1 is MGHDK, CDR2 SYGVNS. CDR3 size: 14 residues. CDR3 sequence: CASSDPGTGYEQYF. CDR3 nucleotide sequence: TGTGCCAGCAGTGACCCCGGGACAGGCTACGAGCAGTACTTC.

The CDR3 protein is CASSLEAEEAFF. The CDR3 DNA sequence: TGTGCCAGCAGCTTAGAGGCGGAGGAAGCTTTCTTT. The chain couples TRBV7-2 to TRBJ1-1, with no clear D. The ends were cut back, 1 base at V and 8 bases at J, with 8 bases in the middle. Germline assignment: CDR1 SGHTA and CDR2 FQGNSA. CDR3 length: 12 amino acids.

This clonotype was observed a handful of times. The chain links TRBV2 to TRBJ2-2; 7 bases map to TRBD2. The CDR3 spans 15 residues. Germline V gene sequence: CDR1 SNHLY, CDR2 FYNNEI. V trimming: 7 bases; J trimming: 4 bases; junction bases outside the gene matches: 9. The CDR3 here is CASIRLGLPTGELFF. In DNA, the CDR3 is TGTGCCAGCATTCGATTGGGACTACCCACCGGGGAGCTGTTTTTT.

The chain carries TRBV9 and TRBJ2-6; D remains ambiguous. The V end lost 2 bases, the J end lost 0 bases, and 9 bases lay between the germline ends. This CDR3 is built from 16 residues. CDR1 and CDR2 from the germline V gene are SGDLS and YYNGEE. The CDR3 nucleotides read TGTGCCAGCAGCGTTGACGTTTACTCTGGGGCCAACGTCCTGACTTTC. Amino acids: CASSVDVYSGANVLTF.

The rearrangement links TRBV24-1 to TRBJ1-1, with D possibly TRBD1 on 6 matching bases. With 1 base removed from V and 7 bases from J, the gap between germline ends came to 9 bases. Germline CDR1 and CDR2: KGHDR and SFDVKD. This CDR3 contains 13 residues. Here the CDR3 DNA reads TGTGCCACCAGTGATTTCACAGGGAGTGAAGCTTTCTTT. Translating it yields CATSDFTGSEAFF.

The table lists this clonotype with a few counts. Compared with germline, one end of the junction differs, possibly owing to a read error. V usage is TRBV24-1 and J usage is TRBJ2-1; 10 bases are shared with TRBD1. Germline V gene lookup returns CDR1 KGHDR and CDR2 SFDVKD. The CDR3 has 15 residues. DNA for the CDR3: TGCGCCACCAGCCGGACAGGGGGGTTCTACAATGAGCAGTTCTTC. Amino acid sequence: CATSRTGGFYNEQFF.

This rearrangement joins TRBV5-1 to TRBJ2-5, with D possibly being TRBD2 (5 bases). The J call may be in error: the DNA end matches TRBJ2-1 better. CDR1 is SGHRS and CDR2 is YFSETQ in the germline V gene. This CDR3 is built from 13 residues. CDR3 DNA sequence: TGCGCCAGCAGCTTGGCGGAGCGGAATGAGCAGTTCTTC. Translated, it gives CASSLAERNEQFF.

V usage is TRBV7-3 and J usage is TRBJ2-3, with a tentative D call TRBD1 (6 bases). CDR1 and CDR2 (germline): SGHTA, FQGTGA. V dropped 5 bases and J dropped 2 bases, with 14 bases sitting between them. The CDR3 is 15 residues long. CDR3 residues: CASSRDNLLTDTQYF. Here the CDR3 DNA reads TGTGCCAGCAGCCGGGACAATCTTCTCACAGATACGCAGTATTTT.

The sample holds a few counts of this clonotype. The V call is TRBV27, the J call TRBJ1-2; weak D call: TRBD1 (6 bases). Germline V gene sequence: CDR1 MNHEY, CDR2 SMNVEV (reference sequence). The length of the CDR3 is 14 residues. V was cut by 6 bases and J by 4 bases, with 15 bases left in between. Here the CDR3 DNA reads TGTGCCAGCAGCTCACAGGGAGGGGGCTATGGCTACACCTTC. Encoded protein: CASSSQGGGYGYTF.

CDR3 DNA: TGTGCCAGCAGCTTATTTGTCACGGGTCGAACTGGAAACACCATATATTTT. Encoded protein: CASSLFVTGRTGNTIYF. V is TRBV5-5 and J is TRBJ1-3, with D uncertain. Germline CDR1 SGHKS, CDR2 YYEKEE (reference sequence). CDR3 length: 17 amino acids. The V and J ends lost 2 bases and 2 bases respectively, with 17 bases between them.

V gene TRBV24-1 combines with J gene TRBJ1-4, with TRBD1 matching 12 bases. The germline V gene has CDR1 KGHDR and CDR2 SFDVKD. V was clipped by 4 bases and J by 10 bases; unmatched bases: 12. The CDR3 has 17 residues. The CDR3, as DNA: TGTGCCACCAGTGACCGATTAGGGACAGGGGGCAGGATAAAACTGTTTTTT. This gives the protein CATSDRLGTGGRIKLFF.

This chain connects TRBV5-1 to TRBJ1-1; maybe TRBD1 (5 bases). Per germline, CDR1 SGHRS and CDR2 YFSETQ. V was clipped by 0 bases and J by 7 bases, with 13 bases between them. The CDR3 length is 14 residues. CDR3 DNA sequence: TGCGCCAGCAGCTTGGACGCAGGGACCCGTGAAGCTTTCTTT. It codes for CASSLDAGTREAFF.

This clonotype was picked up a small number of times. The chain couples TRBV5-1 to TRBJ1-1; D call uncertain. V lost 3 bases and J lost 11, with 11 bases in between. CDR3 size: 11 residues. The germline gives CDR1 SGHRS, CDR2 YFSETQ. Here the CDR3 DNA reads TGCGCCAGCAGCTCCGACAATCGGGCTTTCTTT. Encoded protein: CASSSDNRAFF. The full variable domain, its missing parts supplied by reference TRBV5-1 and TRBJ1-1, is KAGVTQTPRYLIKTRGQQVTLSCSPISGHRSVSWYQQTPGQGLQFLFEYFSETQRNKGNFPGRFSGRQFSNSRSEMNVSTLELGDSALYLCASSSDNRAFFGQGTRLTVV.

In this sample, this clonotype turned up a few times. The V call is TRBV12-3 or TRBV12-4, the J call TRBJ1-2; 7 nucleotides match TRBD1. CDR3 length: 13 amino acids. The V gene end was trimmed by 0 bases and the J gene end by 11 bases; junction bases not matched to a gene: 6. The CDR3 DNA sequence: TGTGCCAGCAGTTTAGCGCGGGGACAGTTATACACCTTC. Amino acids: CASSLARGQLYTF.

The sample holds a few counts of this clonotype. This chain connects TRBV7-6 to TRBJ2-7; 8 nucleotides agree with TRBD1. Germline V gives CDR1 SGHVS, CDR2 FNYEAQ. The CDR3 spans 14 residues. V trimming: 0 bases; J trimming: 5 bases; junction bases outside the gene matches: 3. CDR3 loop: CASSLADRDHEQYF. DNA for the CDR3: TGTGCCAGCAGCTTAGCGGACAGGGACCACGAGCAGTACTTC.

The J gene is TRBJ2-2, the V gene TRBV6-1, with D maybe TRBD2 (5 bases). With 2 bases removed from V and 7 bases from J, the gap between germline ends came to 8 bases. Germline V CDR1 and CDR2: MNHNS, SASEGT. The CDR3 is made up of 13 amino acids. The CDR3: CASSEYRGGELFF. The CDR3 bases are TGTGCCAGCAGTGAATATCGGGGCGGGGAGCTGTTTTTT.

The CDR3 loop reads CSGIGQYISEAFF. The DNA for the CDR3 is TGCAGCGGGATCGGGCAATATATTTCCGAAGCTTTCTTT. The chain joins TRBV29-1 to TRBJ1-1; D gene uncertain. With 7 bases removed from V and 8 bases from J, the gap between germline ends came to 20 bases. The germline V gene encodes CDR1 SQVTM and CDR2 ANQGSEA. The CDR3 has 13 amino acids.

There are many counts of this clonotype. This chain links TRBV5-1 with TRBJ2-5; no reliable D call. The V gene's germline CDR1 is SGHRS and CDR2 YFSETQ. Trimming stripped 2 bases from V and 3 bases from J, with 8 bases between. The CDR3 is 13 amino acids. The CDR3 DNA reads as TGCGCCAGCAGCTTCAGGCAAGAAGAGACCCAGTACTTC. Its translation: CASSFRQEETQYF. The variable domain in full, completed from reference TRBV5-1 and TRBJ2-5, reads KAGVTQTPRYLIKTRGQQVTLSCSPISGHRSVSWYQQTPGQGLQFLFEYFSETQRNKGNFPGRFSGRQFSNSRSEMNVSTLELGDSALYLCASSFRQEETQYFGPGTRLLVL.

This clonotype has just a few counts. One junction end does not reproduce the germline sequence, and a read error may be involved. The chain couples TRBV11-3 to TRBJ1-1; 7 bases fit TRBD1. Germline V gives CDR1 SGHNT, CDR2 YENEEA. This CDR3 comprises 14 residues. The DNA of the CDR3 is TGTGCCAGCAGCTTGAATTCAGGGGGTACTGGAGCTTTCTTT. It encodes CASSLNSGGTGAFF.

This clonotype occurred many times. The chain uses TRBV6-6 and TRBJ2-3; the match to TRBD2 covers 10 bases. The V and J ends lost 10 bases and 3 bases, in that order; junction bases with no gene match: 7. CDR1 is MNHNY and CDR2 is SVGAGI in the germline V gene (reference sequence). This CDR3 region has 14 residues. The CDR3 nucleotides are TGTGCCACCCTACTAGCGGGGTCAACAGATACGCAGTATTTT. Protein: CATLLAGSTDTQYF.

The CDR3 spells CAWSFSGYRAFF. CDR3 coding DNA: TGTGCCTGGAGTTTTAGCGGGTATCGAGCTTTCTTT. V and J are TRBV30 and TRBJ1-1; D gene uncertain. Germline assignment: CDR1 GTSNPN and CDR2 SVGIG (reference sequence). V was pared by 2 bases and J by 10 bases, with 14 bases between. The CDR3 runs 12 residues.

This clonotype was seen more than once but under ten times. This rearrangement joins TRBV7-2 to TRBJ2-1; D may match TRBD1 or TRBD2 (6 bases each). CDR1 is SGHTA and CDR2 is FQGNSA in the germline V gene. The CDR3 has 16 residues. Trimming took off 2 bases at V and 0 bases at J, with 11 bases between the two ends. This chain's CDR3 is CASSLTGGGSYNEQFF. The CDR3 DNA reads TGTGCCAGCAGCTTAACCGGGGGCGGCTCCTACAATGAGCAGTTCTTC.